This TCR beta chain was recorded in a study of shared clonotypes between healthy human individuals. The CDR3 loop spans 15 amino acids. In germline, CDR1 is KGHSH, CDR2 LQKENI. With 8 bases clipped from V and 0 bases from J, the junction kept 6 bases outside the gene matches. Authors' data handling: Filtering differed, since immunoSEQ gave only junction sequences and no quality scores. TCRdb's table, derived via immunoSEQ multiplex PCR, lists solely in-frame clones and lacks some. The V and J calls and clone size were taken over from that table, and D and trimming were inferred from the DNA. The sample lists about 980,000 clones, less than 85% occurring once.

The receptor was derived from a man younger than 35 in good health. Input material: memory CD4+ T cells sorted from blood. As for subset: CD45RA-negative fraction. The chain couples TRBV18 to TRBJ1-4, with 7 nucleotides matching TRBD1. The CDR3 DNA sequence: TGTGCCAGCAAGACAGGGCTTGCAACTAATGAAAAACTGTTTTTT. This sequence encodes CASKTGLATNEKLFF.